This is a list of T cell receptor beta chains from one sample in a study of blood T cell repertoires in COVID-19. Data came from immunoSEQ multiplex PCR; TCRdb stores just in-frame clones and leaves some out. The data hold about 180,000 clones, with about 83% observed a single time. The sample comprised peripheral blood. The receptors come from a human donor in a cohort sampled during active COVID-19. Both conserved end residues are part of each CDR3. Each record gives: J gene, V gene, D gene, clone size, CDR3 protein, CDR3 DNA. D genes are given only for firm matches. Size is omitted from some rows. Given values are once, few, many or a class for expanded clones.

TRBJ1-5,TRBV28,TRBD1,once,CASSLGGTGGNQPQHF,TGTGCCAGCAGCCTAGGGGGGACAGGGGGGAATCAGCCCCAGCATTTT
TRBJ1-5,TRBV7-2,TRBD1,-,CASSPRGQGVISNQPQHF,TGTGCCAGCAGCCCTAGAGGACAGGGGGTGATTAGCAATCAGCCCCAGCATTTT
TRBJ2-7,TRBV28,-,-,CASSFWQTYEQYF,TGTGCCAGCAGTTTCTGGCAGACCTACGAGCAGTACTTC
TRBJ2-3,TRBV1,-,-,CTSSQYRGPGDTQYF,TGCACCAGCAGCCAATACCGAGGCCCGGGGGATACGCAGTATTTT
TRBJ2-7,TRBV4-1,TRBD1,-,CASSEWDRAYEQYF,TGCGCCAGCAGCGAGTGGGACAGAGCCTACGAGCAGTACTTC
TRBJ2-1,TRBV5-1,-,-,CASSFPPEVSYNEQFF,TGCGCCAGCAGCTTCCCCCCGGAGGTCTCCTACAATGAGCAGTTCTTC
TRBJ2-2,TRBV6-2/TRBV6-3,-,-,CASSRGLPNTGELFF,TGTGCCAGCAGTAGGGGACTCCCCAACACCGGGGAGCTGTTTTTT
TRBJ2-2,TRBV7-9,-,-,CASSWRQAMNTGELFF,TGTGCCAGCAGCTGGAGACAGGCCATGAACACCGGGGAGCTGTTTTTT
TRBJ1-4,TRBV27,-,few,CASSLGSGTNEKLFF,TGTGCCAGCTCCCTTGGCTCGGGAACTAATGAAAAACTGTTTTTT
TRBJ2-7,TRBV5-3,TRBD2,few,CARSRKPGLALYEQYF,TGTGCCAGAAGCAGGAAACCGGGACTAGCGCTGTACGAGCAGTACTTC
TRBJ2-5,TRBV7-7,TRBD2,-,CASSLTAGYQETQYF,TGTGCTAGCAGCTTAACAGCGGGATACCAAGAGACCCAGTACTTC
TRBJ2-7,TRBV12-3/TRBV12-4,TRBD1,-,CASSWTGPYEQYF,TGTGCCAGCTCATGGACAGGGCCCTACGAGCAGTACTTC
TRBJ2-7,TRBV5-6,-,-,CASSGQAYSYEQYF,TGTGCCAGCAGTGGGCAGGCTTACTCCTACGAGCAGTACTTC
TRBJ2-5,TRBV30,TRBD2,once,CAWSGRGNGETQYF,TGTGCCTGGAGTGGGCGGGGGAATGGTGAGACCCAGTACTTC
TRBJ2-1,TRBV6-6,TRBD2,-,CASSATFTGGFNEQFF,TGTGCCAGCAGCGCAACCTTCACGGGGGGGTTCAATGAGCAGTTCTTC
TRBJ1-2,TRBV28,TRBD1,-,CASRSPPDRGGYTF,TGTGCCAGCAGATCTCCCCCGGACAGGGGTGGCTACACCTTC
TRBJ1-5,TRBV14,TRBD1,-,CASSTGDDQPQHF,TGTGCCAGCAGTACAGGGGACGATCAGCCCCAGCATTTT
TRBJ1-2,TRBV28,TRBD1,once,CASSTTGGANNYGYTF,TGTGCCAGCAGTACGACAGGGGGCGCTAACAACTATGGCTACACCTTC
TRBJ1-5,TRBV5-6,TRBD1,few,CASSLRGQGLDQPQHF,TGTGCCAGCAGCTTGCGGGGACAGGGTTTAGATCAGCCCCAGCATTTT
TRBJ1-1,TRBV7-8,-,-,CASSLAGPNTEAFF,TGTGCCAGCAGCTTAGCGGGCCCGAACACTGAAGCTTTCTTT
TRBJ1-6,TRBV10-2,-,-,CVTSEASVSTRLHF,TGCGTTACTTCGGAGGCTAGCGTTTCGACACGCCTCCACTTT
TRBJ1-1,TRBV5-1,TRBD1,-,CASRGTGYTEAFF,TGCGCCAGCAGGGGGACAGGGTACACTGAAGCTTTCTTT
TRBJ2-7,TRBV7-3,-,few,CASSARKGDEQYF,TGTGCCAGCAGCGCCCGAAAGGGGGACGAGCAGTACTTC
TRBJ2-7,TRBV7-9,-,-,CASTQGSITYEQYF,TGTGCCAGCACCCAGGGGTCCATCACCTACGAGCAGTACTTC
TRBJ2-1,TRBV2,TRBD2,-,CASSWGLAGGGSYNEQFF,TGTGCCAGCAGCTGGGGACTAGCGGGAGGTGGCTCCTACAATGAGCAGTTCTTC
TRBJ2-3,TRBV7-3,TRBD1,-,CASSLMSGGVDTQYF,TGTGCCAGCAGCTTAATGTCAGGGGGCGTAGATACGCAGTATTTT
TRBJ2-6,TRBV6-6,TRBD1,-,CASSWTGAGANVLTF,TGTGCCAGCAGTTGGACAGGGGCTGGGGCCAACGTCCTGACTTTC
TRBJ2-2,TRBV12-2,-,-,CASRLVRGLPNTGELFF,TGTGCAAGTCGCTTAGTACGGGGACTTCCGAACACCGGGGAGCTGTTTTTT
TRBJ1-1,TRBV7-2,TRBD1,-,CASSYQQGTEAFF,TGTGCCAGCAGCTACCAACAGGGGACTGAAGCTTTCTTT
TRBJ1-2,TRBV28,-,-,CASSSRDTIGYGNTF,TGTGCCAGCAGTTCCCGGGACACCATTGGCTATGGCAACACCTTC
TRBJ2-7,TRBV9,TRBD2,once,CASSRTSGSGYEQYF,TGTGCCAGCAGCCGCACTAGCGGGAGTGGCTACGAGCAGTACTTC
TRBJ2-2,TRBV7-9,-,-,CASSRGTANTGELFF,TGTGCCAGCAGCCGCGGGACAGCGAACACCGGGGAGCTGTTTTTT
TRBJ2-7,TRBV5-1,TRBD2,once,CASSLGGSSYEQYF,TGCGCCAGCAGCTTGGGCGGGAGCTCCTACGAGCAGTACTTC
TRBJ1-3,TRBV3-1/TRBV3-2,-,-,CASSQAYTIYF,TGTGCCAGCAGCCAAGCATACACCATATATTTT
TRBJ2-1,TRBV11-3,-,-,CASSSFEAPYNEQFF,TGTGCCAGCAGCTCATTTGAGGCTCCCTACAATGAGCAGTTCTTC
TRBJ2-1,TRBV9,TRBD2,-,CASSGGSSYNEQFF,TGTGCCAGCAGCGGCGGGAGCTCCTACAATGAGCAGTTCTTC
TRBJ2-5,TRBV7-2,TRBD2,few,CASSFLSAGRGETQYF,TGTGCCAGCAGCTTTCTCAGTGCCGGGAGGGGGGAGACCCAGTACTTC
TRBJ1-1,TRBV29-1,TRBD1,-,CSSRTGTEAFF,TGCAGCTCAAGGACAGGGACTGAAGCTTTCTTT
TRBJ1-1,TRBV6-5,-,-,CASSYSGGNTEAFF,TGTGCCAGCAGTTACTCGGGGGGAAACACTGAAGCTTTCTTT
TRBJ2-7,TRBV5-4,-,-,CASSFTGSTYEQYF,TGTGCCAGCAGCTTCACCGGGAGTACCTACGAGCAGTACTTC
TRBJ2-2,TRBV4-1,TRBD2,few,CASSQDRGSGRATGELFF,TGCGCCAGCAGCCAAGATCGAGGTAGCGGGAGGGCCACCGGGGAGCTGTTTTTT
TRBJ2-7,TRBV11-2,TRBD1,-,CASSSPFDRGVYEQYF,TGTGCCAGCAGCTCACCTTTCGACAGGGGTGTGTACGAGCAGTACTTC
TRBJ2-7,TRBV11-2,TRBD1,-,CASSLGTGATYEQYF,TGTGCCAGCAGCTTAGGGACAGGAGCCACCTACGAGCAGTACTTC
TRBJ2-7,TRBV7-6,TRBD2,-,CASSPSGTSSPYEQYF,TGTGCCAGCAGCCCCTCCGGGACTAGCAGCCCCTACGAGCAGTACTTC
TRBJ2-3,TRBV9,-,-,CASSVEEASRGGNTQYF,TGTGCCAGCAGCGTAGAGGAGGCTAGCCGGGGCGGGAATACGCAGTATTTT
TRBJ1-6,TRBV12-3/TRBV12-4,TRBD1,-,CASSRDRDSPLHF,TGTGCCAGCAGCCGGGACAGGGACTCACCCCTCCACTTT
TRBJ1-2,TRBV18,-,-,CASSPGGSSKEGYTF,TGTGCCAGCTCACCAGGGGGGTCGTCAAAAGAGGGCTACACCTTC
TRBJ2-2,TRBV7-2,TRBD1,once,CASSAGTGKNTGELFF,TGTGCCAGCAGCGCCGGGACAGGGAAGAACACCGGGGAGCTGTTTTTT
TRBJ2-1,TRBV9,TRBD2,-,CASSVVPLAGGEQFF,TGTGCCAGCAGCGTAGTCCCCCTAGCGGGGGGTGAGCAGTTCTTC
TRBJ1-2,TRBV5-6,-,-,CASSPGGSGGNYGYTF,TGTGCCAGCAGCCCGGGGGGGAGCGGAGGGAACTATGGCTACACCTTC
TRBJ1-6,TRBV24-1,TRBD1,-,CATSGRQGEVWIKNSPLHF,TGTGCCACCAGTGGGAGACAGGGGGAGGTATGGATCAAAAATTCACCCCTCCACTTT
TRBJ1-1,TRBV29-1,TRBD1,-,CSVEEGQGF,TGCAGCGTTGAGGAAGGACAGGGTTTT
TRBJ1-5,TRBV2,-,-,CASSGTQNSNQPQHF,TGTGCCAGCTCCGGGACTCAGAATAGCAATCAGCCCCAGCATTTT
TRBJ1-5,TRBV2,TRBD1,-,CASSGGDRGQPQHF,TGTGCCAGCAGTGGAGGGGACAGGGGGCAGCCCCAGCATTTT
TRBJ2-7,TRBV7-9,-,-,CASSLIGSSYEQYF,TGTGCCAGCAGCTTGATCGGGTCCTCCTACGAGCAGTACTTC